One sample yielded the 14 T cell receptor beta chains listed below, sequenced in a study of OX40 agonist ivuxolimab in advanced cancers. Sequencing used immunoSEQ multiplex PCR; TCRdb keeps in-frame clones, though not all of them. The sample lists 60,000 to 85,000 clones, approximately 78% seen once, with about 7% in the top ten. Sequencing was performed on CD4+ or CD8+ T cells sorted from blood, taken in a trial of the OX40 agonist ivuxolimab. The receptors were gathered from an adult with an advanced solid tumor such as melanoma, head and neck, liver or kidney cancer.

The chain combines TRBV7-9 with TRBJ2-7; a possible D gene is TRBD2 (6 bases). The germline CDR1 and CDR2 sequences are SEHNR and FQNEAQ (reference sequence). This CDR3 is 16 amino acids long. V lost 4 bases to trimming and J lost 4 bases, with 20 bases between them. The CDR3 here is CASSSPLGSGTYEQYF. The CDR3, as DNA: TGTGCCAGCAGCTCCCCCCTCGGTAGCGGCACGTACGAGCAGTACTTC.

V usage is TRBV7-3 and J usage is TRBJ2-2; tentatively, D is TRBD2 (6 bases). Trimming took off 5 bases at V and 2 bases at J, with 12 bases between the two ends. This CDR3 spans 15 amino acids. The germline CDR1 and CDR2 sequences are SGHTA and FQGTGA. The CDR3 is CASSPRDLNTGELFF. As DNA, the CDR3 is TGTGCCAGCAGCCCCCGGGACTTAAACACCGGGGAGCTGTTTTTT.

The CDR3 loop reads CSASSATEQFF. Here the CDR3 DNA reads TGCAGTGCTAGCTCGGCCACGGAGCAGTTCTTC. The genes are TRBV20-1 and TRBJ2-1; D unclear. Trimming took 3 bases from V and 10 from J, leaving 10 bases between them. The germline CDR1 and CDR2 sequences are DFQATT and SNEGSKA (reference sequence). CDR3 length: 11 residues.

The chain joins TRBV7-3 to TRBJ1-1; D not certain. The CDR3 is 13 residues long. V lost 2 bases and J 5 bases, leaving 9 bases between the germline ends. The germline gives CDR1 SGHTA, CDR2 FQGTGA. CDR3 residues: CASSLVARTEAFF. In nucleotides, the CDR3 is TGTGCCAGCAGCTTAGTTGCGCGGACTGAAGCTTTCTTT.

CDR3 nucleotides: TGCGCCAGCAGTTCCCCGGGACAGGGATCCTACGAGCAGTACGTC. Translation gives CASSSPGQGSYEQYV. The J gene is TRBJ2-7, the V gene TRBV5-1, with 9 bases identical to TRBD1. The germline V gene has CDR1 SGHRS and CDR2 YFSETQ. CDR3 size: 15 residues. V dropped 5 bases and J dropped 1; count of bases not matched to a gene: 7.

Written as DNA, the CDR3 is TGTGCCAGCAGCTTAGGGGCCGGGACCCAAGAGACCCAGTACTTC. It codes for CASSLGAGTQETQYF. The V gene is TRBV7-2, the J gene TRBJ2-5; D could derive from TRBD1 or TRBD2 (5 bases each). The germline V gene has CDR1 SGHTA and CDR2 FQGNSA. V was shortened by 1 base and J by 1 base, with 10 bases between the two germline ends. The CDR3 contains 15 residues.

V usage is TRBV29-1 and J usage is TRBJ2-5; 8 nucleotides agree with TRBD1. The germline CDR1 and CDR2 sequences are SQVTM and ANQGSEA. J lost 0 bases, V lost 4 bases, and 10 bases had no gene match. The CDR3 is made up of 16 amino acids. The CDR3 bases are TGCAGCGTTGCGACCGGGACAGGTCCGTACCAAGAGACCCAGTACTTC. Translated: CSVATGTGPYQETQYF.

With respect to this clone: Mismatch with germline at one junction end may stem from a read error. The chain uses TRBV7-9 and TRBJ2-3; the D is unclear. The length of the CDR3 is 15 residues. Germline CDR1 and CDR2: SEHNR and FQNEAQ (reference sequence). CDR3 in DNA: TGTGCCAGCAGCATAGCTGGGGTTAGCACAGATACGCAGTATTTT. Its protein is CASSIAGVSTDTQYF.

The CDR3 nucleotides are TGTGCCAGCAGTTCCCAAACAGTGGACACTGAAGCTTTCTTT. It yields the protein CASSSQTVDTEAFF. J is TRBJ1-1 and V is TRBV6-6; no definite D call. V gave up 4 bases and J gave up 3 bases, with 12 bases separating them. CDR1 and CDR2 from the germline V gene are MNHNY and SVGAGI (reference sequence). CDR3 length: 14 amino acids.

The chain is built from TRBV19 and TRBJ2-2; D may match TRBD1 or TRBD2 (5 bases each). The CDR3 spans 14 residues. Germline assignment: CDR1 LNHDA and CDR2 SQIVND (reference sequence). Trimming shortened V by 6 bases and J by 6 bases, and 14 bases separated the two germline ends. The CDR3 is CASRELGTAGELFF. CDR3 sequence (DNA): TGTGCCAGTAGGGAGTTGGGGACCGCCGGGGAGCTGTTTTTT. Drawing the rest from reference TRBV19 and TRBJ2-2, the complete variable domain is DGGITQSPKYLFRKEGQNVTLSCEQNLNHDAMYWYRQDPGQGLRLIYYSQIVNDFQKGDIAEGYSVSREKKESFPLTVTSAQKNPTAFYLCASRELGTAGELFFGEGSRLTVL.

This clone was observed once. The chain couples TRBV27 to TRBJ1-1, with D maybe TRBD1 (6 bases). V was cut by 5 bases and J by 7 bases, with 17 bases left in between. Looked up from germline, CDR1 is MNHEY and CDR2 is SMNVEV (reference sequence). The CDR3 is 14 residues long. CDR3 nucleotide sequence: TGTGCCAGCAGTCCACAGGGCAGGCGGTATGAAGCTTTCTTT. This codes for CASSPQGRRYEAFF.

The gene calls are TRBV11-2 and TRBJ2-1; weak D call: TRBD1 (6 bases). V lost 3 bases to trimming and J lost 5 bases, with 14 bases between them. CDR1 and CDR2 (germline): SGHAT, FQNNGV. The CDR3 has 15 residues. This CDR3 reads CASSFQGSSDNEQFF. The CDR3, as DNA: TGTGCCAGCAGCTTCCAGGGGAGTAGTGACAATGAGCAGTTCTTC.

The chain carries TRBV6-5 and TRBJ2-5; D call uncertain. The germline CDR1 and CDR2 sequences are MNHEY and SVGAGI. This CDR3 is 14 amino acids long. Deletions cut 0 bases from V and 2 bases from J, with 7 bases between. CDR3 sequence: CASSYSTNQETQYF. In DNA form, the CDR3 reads TGTGCCAGCAGTTACTCGACAAATCAAGAGACCCAGTACTTC.

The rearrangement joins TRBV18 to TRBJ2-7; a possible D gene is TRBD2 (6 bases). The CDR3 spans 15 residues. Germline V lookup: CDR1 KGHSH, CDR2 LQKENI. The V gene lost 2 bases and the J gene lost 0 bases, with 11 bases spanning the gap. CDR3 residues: CASSPGAGLSYEQYF. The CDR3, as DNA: TGTGCCAGCTCACCAGGGGCGGGACTCTCCTACGAGCAGTACTTC.